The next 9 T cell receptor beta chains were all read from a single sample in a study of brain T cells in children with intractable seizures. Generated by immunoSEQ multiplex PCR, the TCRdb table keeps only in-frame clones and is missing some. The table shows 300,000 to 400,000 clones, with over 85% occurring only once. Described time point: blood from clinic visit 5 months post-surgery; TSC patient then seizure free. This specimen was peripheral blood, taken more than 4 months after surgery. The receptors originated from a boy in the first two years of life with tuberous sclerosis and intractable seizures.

CDR3 DNA: TGTGCTAGTAAGGGCACAGATACGCAGTATTTT. It encodes CASKGTDTQYF. The V call is TRBV12-5, the J call TRBJ2-3; D is unclear. This CDR3 spans 11 amino acids. The V gene lost 8 bases and the J gene lost 1 base, with 4 bases spanning the gap. In germline, CDR1 is LGHNT, CDR2 FRNRAP.

CDR3 sequence reads: CATSDPGTGYIYNEQFF. CDR3 coding DNA: TGTGCCACCAGTGATCCGGGGACAGGGTATATTTACAATGAGCAGTTCTTC. V and J are TRBV24-1 and TRBJ2-1; 9 bases align to TRBD1. Per germline, CDR1 KGHDR and CDR2 SFDVKD. The V gene end was trimmed by 3 bases and the J gene end by 4 bases; junction bases not matched to a gene: 9. The CDR3 consists of 17 residues.

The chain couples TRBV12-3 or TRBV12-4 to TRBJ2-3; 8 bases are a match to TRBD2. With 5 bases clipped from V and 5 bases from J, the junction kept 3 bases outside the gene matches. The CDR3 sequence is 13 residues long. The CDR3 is CASSGLALDTQYF. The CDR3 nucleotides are TGTGCCAGCAGTGGACTAGCATTAGATACGCAGTATTTT.

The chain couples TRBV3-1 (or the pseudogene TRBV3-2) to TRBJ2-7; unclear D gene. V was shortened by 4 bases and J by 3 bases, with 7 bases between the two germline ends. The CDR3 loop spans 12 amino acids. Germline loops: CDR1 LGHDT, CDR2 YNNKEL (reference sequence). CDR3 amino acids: CASSPKGYEQYF. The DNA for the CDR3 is TGTGCCAGCAGCCCAAAGGGCTACGAGCAGTACTTC.

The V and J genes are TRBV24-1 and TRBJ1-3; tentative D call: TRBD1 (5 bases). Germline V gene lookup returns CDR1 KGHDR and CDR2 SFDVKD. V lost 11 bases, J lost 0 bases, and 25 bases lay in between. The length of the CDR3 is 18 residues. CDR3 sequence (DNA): TGTGCCAAGCCCCCGGGACGGAAGAATCTTAGCTCTGGAAACACCATATATTTT. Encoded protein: CAKPPGRKNLSSGNTIYF.

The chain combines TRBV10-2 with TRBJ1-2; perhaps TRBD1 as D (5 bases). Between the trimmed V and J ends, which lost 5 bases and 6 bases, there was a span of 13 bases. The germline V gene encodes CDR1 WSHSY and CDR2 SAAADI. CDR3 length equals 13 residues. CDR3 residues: CASSPDSPNGYTF. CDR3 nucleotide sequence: TGCGCCAGCAGTCCTGACAGCCCCAATGGCTACACCTTC.

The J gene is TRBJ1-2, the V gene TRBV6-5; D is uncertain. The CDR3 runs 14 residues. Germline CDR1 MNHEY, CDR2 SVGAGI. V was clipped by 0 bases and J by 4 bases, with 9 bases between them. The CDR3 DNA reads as TGTGCCAGCAGTTACTCGACCCGGTTCTATGGCTACACCTTC. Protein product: CASSYSTRFYGYTF.

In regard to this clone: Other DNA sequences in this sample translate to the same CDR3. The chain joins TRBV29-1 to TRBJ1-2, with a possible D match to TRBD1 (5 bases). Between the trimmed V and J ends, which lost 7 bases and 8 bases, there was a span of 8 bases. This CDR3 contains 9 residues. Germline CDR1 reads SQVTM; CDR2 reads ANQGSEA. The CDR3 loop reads CSGGDGYTF. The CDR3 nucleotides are TGCAGCGGGGGGGACGGCTACACCTTC. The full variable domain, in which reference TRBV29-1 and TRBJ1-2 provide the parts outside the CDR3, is SAVISQKPSRDICQRGTSLTIQCQVDSQVTMMFWYRQQPGQSLTLIATANQGSEATYESGFVIDKFPISRPNLTFSTLTVSNMSPEDSSIYLCSGGDGYTFGSGTRLTVV.

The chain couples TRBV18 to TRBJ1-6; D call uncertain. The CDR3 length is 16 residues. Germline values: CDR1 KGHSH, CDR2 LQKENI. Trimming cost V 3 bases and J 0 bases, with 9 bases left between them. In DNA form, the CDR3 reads TGTGCCAGCTCACCGTTGGAGAGCTCCTATAATTCACCCCTCCACTTT. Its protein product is CASSPLESSYNSPLHF.